This T cell receptor beta chain was sequenced during a study of PD-L1 blockade in urothelial cancer. Here immunoSEQ multiplex PCR was the method, and the copy in TCRdb shows in-frame clones only, minus some. The sample yields some 52,000 clones, approximately 80% seen once. The CDR3 extends over 13 amino acids. Per germline, CDR1 SGHTA and CDR2 FQGNSA. V was shortened by 1 base and J by 5 bases, with 7 bases between the two germline ends. The material sequenced was PBMCs, taken around atezolizumab (anti-PD-L1) treatment. The receptor's source is a man between 70 and 80 years old with urothelial cancer. The chain combines TRBV7-2 with TRBJ2-3, with D unresolved. CDR3 nucleotides: TGTGCCAGCAGCTTAGATATGTTAGATACGCAGTATTTT. It specifies CASSLDMLDTQYF.